A selection of T cell receptor beta chains follows, all from one sample in a study of beta chain features in type 1 diabetes. TCRdb's table, derived via immunoSEQ multiplex PCR, lists solely in-frame clones and lacks some. Among 300,000 to 450,000 clones listed, roughly a tenth were seen once. The specimen sequenced was central memory CD4+ T cells from blood. The receptor set was obtained from a man aged 25 to 45 with type 1 diabetes. Both conserved end residues are part of each CDR3. Each record gives: clone size, J gene, D gene, V gene, CDR3 protein, CDR3 DNA. A D gene is named only where the DNA matches it firmly. Expanded clones get a size class; other rows say once, few or many, or leave the size out.

abundance: few
j_gene: TRBJ1-1
d_gene: TRBD1
v_gene: TRBV5-1
CDR3aa: CASSPDRAGNTEAFF
CDR3nt: TGCGCCAGCAGCCCGGACAGGGCCGGGAACACTGAAGCTTTCTTT

abundance: few
j_gene: TRBJ2-3
d_gene: .
v_gene: TRBV6-5
CDR3aa: CASTPGNTDTQYF
CDR3nt: TGTGCCAGCACCCCGGGGAACACAGATACGCAGTATTTT

abundance: many
j_gene: TRBJ2-3
d_gene: TRBD2
v_gene: TRBV6-4
CDR3aa: CASRAQLGGDHTQYF
CDR3nt: TGTGCCAGCAGGGCCCAACTGGGGGGGGATCATACGCAGTATTTT

abundance: few
j_gene: TRBJ2-7
d_gene: .
v_gene: TRBV9
CDR3aa: CASSVEGGAYEQYF
CDR3nt: TGTGCCAGCAGCGTAGAGGGGGGCGCTTACGAGCAGTACTTC

abundance: .
j_gene: TRBJ2-7
d_gene: .
v_gene: TRBV27
CDR3aa: CASRGEPLFHEQYF
CDR3nt: TGTGCCAGCAGGGGCGAACCTCTATTCCACGAGCAGTACTTC

abundance: few
j_gene: TRBJ2-6
d_gene: .
v_gene: TRBV29-1
CDR3aa: CSVADWNSGANVLTF
CDR3nt: TGCAGCGTTGCGGACTGGAACTCTGGGGCCAACGTCCTGACTTTC

abundance: few
j_gene: TRBJ2-5
d_gene: .
v_gene: TRBV7-9
CDR3aa: CASSRGTVQETQYF
CDR3nt: TGTGCCAGCAGCCGTGGGACCGTTCAAGAGACCCAGTACTTC

abundance: many
j_gene: TRBJ1-2
d_gene: .
v_gene: TRBV7-9
CDR3aa: CASSSSGSHGYTF
CDR3nt: TGTGCCAGCAGCTCATCCGGGAGCCATGGCTACACCTTC

abundance: few
j_gene: TRBJ1-3
d_gene: .
v_gene: TRBV25-1
CDR3aa: CASSEGQGKTPTIYF
CDR3nt: TGTGCCAGCAGTGAAGGGCAGGGCAAAACCCCAACCATATATTTT

abundance: .
j_gene: TRBJ2-5
d_gene: TRBD2
v_gene: TRBV7-2
CDR3aa: CASSLYALAEETQYF
CDR3nt: TGTGCCAGCAGCTTGTATGCTCTAGCGGAAGAGACCCAGTACTTC

abundance: .
j_gene: TRBJ2-7
d_gene: .
v_gene: TRBV9
CDR3aa: CASSPRQAYSYEQYF
CDR3nt: TGTGCCAGCAGCCCTCGACAGGCCTACTCCTACGAGCAGTACTTC

abundance: .
j_gene: TRBJ1-5
d_gene: .
v_gene: TRBV7-6
CDR3aa: CASSLASHQPQHF
CDR3nt: TGTGCCAGCAGCTTAGCCTCGCATCAGCCCCAGCATTTT

abundance: few
j_gene: TRBJ2-1
d_gene: TRBD2
v_gene: TRBV4-2
CDR3aa: CASSFSGALGEQFF
CDR3nt: TGTGCCAGCAGCTTTAGCGGGGCTTTGGGTGAGCAGTTCTTC